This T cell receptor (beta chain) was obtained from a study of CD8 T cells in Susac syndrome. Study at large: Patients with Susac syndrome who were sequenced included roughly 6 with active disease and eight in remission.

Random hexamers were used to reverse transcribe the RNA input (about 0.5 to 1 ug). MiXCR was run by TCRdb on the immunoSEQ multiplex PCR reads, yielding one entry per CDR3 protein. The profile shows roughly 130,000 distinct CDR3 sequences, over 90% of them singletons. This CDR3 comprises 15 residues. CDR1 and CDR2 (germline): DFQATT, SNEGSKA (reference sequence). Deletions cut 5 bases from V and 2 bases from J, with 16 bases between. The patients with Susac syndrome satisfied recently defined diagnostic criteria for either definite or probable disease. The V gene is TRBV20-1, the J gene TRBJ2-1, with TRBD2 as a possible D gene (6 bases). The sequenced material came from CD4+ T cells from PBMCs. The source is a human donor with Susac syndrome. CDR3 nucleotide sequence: TGCAGTGCTCGTCGCGGGGCAGATACCTACAATGAGCAGTTCTTC. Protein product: CSARRGADTYNEQFF.